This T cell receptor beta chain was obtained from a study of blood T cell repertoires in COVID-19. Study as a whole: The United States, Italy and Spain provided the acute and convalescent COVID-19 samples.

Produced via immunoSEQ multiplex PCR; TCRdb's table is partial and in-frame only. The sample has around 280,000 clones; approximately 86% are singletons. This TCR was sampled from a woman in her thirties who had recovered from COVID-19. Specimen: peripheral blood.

The DNA of the CDR3 is TGTGCCAGCAGCTTAGATCGGGGAGGTTGGGAGACCCAGTACTTC. Translated: CASSLDRGGWETQYF. The J gene is TRBJ2-5, the V gene TRBV7-2; weak D call: TRBD2 (6 bases). CDR1 is SGHTA, CDR2 FQGNSA, per germline. V gave up 1 base and J gave up 5 bases, with 14 bases separating them. This CDR3 is built from 15 residues. Full variable domain (outside the CDR3, taken from reference TRBV7-2 and TRBJ2-5): GAGVSQSPSNKVTEKGKDVELRCDPISGHTALYWYRQSLGQGLEFLIYFQGNSAPDKSGLPSDRFSAERTGGSVSTLTIQRTQQEDSAVYLCASSLDRGGWETQYFGPGTRLLVL.